This T cell receptor beta chain originates from a study of CD8+CD57+ T cells in acquired aplastic anemia. Those patients picked for sequencing had displayed CD8+CD57+ cell expansion on flow cytometry. Blood sampling was performed on the patients, and none of them had received therapy by then. Genomic DNA was employed as the template in profiling TCR beta VDJ and CDR3. In TCRdb, the reads were re-called with MiXCR into one record per CDR3 protein. This table has about 200,000 distinct CDR3 sequences, 65% appearing once. Between the trimmed V and J ends, which lost 3 bases and 8 bases, there was a span of 16 bases. The CDR3 is 13 amino acids. Per the germline V gene, CDR1 is DFQATT and CDR2 is SNEGSKA (reference sequence).

This TCR derives from a human donor with aplastic anemia. The specimen sequenced was sorted CD4+, CD8+, or CD8+CD57+ T cells (not recorded which) from PBMCs. The J gene is TRBJ1-2, the V gene TRBV20-1, with D uncertain. The CDR3 bases are TGCAGTGCTAGGGGAGCCGTCGAGGACGGCTACACCTTC. Its translation: CSARGAVEDGYTF.